This T cell receptor (beta chain) stems from a study of tumor and adjacent non-tumor tissue in lung cancer. Study overall: The cohort had about a dozen adenocarcinoma, a couple of squamous cell and 1 small cell patients.

No cell sorting was done before RNA was extracted from the tissue. This clonotype has only a few counts. Antigen unknown. At one boundary the junction diverges from the germline segment, which might be a read error. Study findings and constraints: Tumor tissue had significantly higher TCR diversity than normal lung.

The library came from three nested PCR rounds adapted from ARM-PCR protocols. TCRdb re-called the multiplex PCR reads with MiXCR, one entry per CDR3 protein. The sample carries tens of thousands of distinct CDR3 sequences, 65% to 75% recorded once. The CDR3 consists of 11 residues. Looked up from germline, CDR1 is SQVTM and CDR2 is ANQGSEA. The sequenced sample consisted of lung tumor tissue. The chain couples TRBV29-1 to TRBJ1-1; D uncertain. The sequence came from a woman in her seventies with non-small cell lung cancer. DNA for the CDR3: TGCAGCGTCTGGGTGGTATTTAAAGGACTCTTT. It specifies CSVWVVFKGLF.